Sequencing of this T cell receptor beta chain was carried out in a study of T cells in localized non-small cell lung cancer. Worth noting for this clone: What it recognizes is unknown. This sequence may be a read error, since a much larger clone differs from it by one base.

Study-level results: Within adjacent lung there appeared a median around 57 of the top 100 tumor clones. Uninvolved nearby lung showed the greatest T cell clonality, exceeding that found in tumor.

Between the trimmed V and J ends, which lost 5 bases and 0 bases, there was a span of 14 bases. The CDR3 covers 15 residues. In germline, CDR1 is SGHRS, CDR2 YFSETQ. TCRdb's table, derived via immunoSEQ multiplex PCR, lists solely in-frame clones and lacks some. The top ten hold around 6% of the sample, which has about 24,000 clones, approximately 88% seen once. This receptor was taken from a man between 40 and 75 years old with stage II lung adenocarcinoma. Here the sequenced sample was PBMCs, taken before any cancer treatment. This chain connects TRBV5-1 to TRBJ1-1, with D possibly TRBD1 on 5 matching bases. The CDR3 DNA is TGCGCCAGCAGTCTATACGGGACGGTGAACACTGAAGCTTTCTTT. Its protein product is CASSLYGTVNTEAFF.